This T cell receptor (beta chain) was identified during a study of blood T cell repertoires in COVID-19. About the research overall: Sites across the United States, Italy and Spain contributed samples from acute and convalescent COVID-19. Sample material is recorded as cDNA or gDNA derived from T cells, B-cell-depleted T cells, or PBMCs.

Under the authors' procedure: Amplified reference gene primers provided the basis for estimating nucleated cell counts. The table came from immunoSEQ multiplex PCR; TCRdb's copy has only in-frame clones and leaves some out. The DNA gave D and trimming, while V, J and clone size come from that table. The table has around 140,000 clones, roughly 86% seen once. Seattle cases were enrolled at active infection and followed longitudinally. CDR1 LNHNV and CDR2 YYDKDF come from the germline V gene (reference sequence). The CDR3 has 14 residues. V was clipped by 0 bases and J by 13 bases, with 15 bases between them.

V gene TRBV15 combines with J gene TRBJ1-4, with a possible D match to TRBD1 (6 bases). The material sequenced was peripheral blood. The receptor's source is a woman between 65 and 79 years old with COVID-19, enrolled during active disease. Here the CDR3 DNA reads TGTGCCACCAGCAGAGATTGGAGACAGGCCGGACTGTTTTTT. This translates into CATSRDWRQAGLFF. Drawing the rest from reference TRBV15 and TRBJ1-4, the complete variable domain is DAMVIQNPRYQVTQFGKPVTLSCSQTLNHNVMYWYQQKSSQAPKLLFHYYDKDFNNEADTPDNFQSRRPNTSFCFLDIRSPGLGDTAMYLCATSRDWRQAGLFFGSGTQLSVL.